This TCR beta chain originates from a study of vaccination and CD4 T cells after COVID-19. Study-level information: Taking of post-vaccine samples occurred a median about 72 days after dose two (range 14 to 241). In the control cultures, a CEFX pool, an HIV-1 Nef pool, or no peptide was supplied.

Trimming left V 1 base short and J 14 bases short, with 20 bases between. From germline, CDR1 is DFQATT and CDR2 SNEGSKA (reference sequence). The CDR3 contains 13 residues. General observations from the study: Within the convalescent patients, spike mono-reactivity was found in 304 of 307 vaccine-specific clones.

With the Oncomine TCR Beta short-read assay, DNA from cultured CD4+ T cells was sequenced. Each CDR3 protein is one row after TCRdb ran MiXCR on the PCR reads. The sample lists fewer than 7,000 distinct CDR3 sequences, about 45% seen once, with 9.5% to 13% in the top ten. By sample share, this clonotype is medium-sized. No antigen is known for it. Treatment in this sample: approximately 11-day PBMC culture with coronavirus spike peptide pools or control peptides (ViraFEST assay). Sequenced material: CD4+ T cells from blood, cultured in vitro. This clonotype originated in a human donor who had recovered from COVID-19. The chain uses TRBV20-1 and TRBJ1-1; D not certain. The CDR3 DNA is TGCAGTGCTAGAGCAGGTGGAGGGCCCACGGAGTTCTTT. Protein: CSARAGGGPTEFF.